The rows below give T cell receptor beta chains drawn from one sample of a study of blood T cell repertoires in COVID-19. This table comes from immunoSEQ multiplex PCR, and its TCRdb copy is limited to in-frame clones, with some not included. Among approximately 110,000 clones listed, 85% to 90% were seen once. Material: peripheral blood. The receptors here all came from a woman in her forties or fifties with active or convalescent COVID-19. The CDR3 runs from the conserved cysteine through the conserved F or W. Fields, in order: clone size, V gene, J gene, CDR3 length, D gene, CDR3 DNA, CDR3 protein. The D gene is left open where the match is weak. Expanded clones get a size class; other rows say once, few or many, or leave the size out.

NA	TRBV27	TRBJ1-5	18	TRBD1	TGTGCCAGCAGTTTGACCGGGACAGGGGTGGATAGCAATCAGCCCCAGCATTTT	CASSLTGTGVDSNQPQHF
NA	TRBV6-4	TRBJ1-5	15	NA	TGTGCCAGCAGGAAACAGGGTATAGCAAGACAGCCCCAGCATTTT	CASRKQGIARQPQHF
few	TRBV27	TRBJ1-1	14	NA	TGTGCCAGCAGTTCGCACAGAAGGAATACTGAAGCTTTCTTT	CASSSHRRNTEAFF
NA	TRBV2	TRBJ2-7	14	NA	TGTGCCAGCAGTGGTGGAGGGAGCGCCTACGAGCAGTACTTC	CASSGGGSAYEQYF
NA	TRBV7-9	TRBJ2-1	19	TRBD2	TGTGCCAGCAGCTTGTCGGGGTGGAGGGGCGGGAGAAGAAACAATGAGCAGTTCTTC	CASSLSGWRGGRRNNEQFF
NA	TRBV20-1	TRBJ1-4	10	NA	TGCAGTGCCGGGGGGGAAAAACTGTTTTTT	CSAGGEKLFF
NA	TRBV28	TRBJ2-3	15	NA	TGTGCCAGCAGTTTTGGCGGGGCTCTAGGCAATACGCAGTATTTT	CASSFGGALGNTQYF
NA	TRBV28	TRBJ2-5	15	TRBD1	TGTGCCAGCAGTTTCACGACAGGGTCTCAAGAGACCCAGTACTTC	CASSFTTGSQETQYF
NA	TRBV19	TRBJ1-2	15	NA	TGTGCCAGTATCCGTTCGGGGGACCCCTGGGATCGCTACACCTTC	CASIRSGDPWDRYTF
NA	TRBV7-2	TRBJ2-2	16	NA	TGTGCCAGCAGCTTAGCTGTTTCGGGAGTTACCGGGGAGCTGTTTTTT	CASSLAVSGVTGELFF
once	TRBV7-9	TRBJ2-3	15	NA	TGTGCCAGCACACAGAGGGGGGGAGGGCCAGATACGCAGTATTTT	CASTQRGGGPDTQYF
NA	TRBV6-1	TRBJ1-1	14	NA	TGTGCCAGCAGTGATCACAGGGTGGTGACTGAAGCTTTCTTT	CASSDHRVVTEAFF
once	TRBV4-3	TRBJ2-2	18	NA	TGCGCCAGCAGCTCCAAGCCCCCGAGACTAGAGAACACCGGGGAGCTGTTTTTT	CASSSKPPRLENTGELFF
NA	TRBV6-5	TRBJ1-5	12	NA	TGTGCCAGCAACCTCTCCGGGGGGCCCCAGCATTTT	CASNLSGGPQHF
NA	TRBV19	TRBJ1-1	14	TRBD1	TGTGCCAGTAGTATACCCCGACAGGGCCCTGAAGCTTTCTTT	CASSIPRQGPEAFF
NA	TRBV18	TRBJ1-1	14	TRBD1	TGTGCCAGCTCACCACGCGGACAGGGGACTGAAGCTTTCTTT	CASSPRGQGTEAFF
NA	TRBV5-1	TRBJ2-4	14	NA	TGCGCCAGCAGCAACGACGTGGGGCAAAACATTCAGTACTTC	CASSNDVGQNIQYF
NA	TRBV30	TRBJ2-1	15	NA	TGTGCCTCGACAGAGCGCCGCATCTGGTACAATGAGCAGTTCTTC	CASTERRIWYNEQFF
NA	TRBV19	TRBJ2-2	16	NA	TGTGCCAGTACCCGGAAGACAGAGGCCAACACCGGGGAGCTGTTTTTT	CASTRKTEANTGELFF
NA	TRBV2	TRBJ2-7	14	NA	TGTGCCAGCAGTGAATTGGGCGGACACTACGAGCAGTACTTC	CASSELGGHYEQYF
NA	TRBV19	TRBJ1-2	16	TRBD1	TGTGCCAGTAGTCTAGACAGGGCCCACCTTCTCGATGGCTACACCTTC	CASSLDRAHLLDGYTF
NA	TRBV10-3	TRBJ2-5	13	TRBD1	TGTGCCACCGGGACAGGGGGTAGAGAGACCCAGTACTTC	CATGTGGRETQYF
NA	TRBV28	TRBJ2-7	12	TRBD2	TGTGCAAGTAGCGGGGATTCCTACGAGCAGTACTTC	CASSGDSYEQYF
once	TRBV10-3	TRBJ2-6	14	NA	TGTGCCATCCTGGCAGGCTCTGGGGCCAACGTCCTGACTTTC	CAILAGSGANVLTF
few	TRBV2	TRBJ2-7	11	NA	TGTGCCAGCTTGACAACCTACGAGCAGTACTTC	CASLTTYEQYF